This T cell receptor (beta chain) stems from a study of blood T cells in healthy people across ages. PCR was performed a second time for about 7 to 12 cycles using a sample-barcoded 5' primer and a J-beta primer mix. TCRdb re-called the 5' RACE reads with MiXCR, one entry per CDR3 protein. The sample records 550,000 to 650,000 distinct CDR3 sequences, around 31% being singletons. Study results and caveats: A roughly linear age-dependent decrease characterized TCR beta diversity per million T cells.

V lost 6 bases, J lost 4 bases, and 11 bases stayed unmatched. Germline V gene lookup returns CDR1 MNHEY and CDR2 SVGEGT. CDR3 length: 16 residues. This clonotype was counted many times. Antigen unknown. The specimen was blood. The chain employs TRBV6-2 or TRBV6-3 and TRBJ1-5, with 8 bases fitting TRBD1. The TCR was taken from a woman older than 75 in good health. DNA for the CDR3: TGTGCCAGCAGACTGTCAGGACAGGGCGGTAATCAGCCCCAGCATTTT. Protein: CASRLSGQGGNQPQHF.